This is a list of T cell receptor beta chains from one sample in a study of blood T cell repertoires in COVID-19. The assay was immunoSEQ multiplex PCR, and TCRdb's table has in-frame clones only and misses some. The sample contains around 250,000 clones, approximately 85% of which appear only once. The specimen was PBMCs or T cells enriched from blood (not recorded which). All receptors derive from a woman aged 45-65 years who had recovered from COVID-19. CDR3s include the opening cysteine and the closing phenylalanine or tryptophan. A D gene is named only where the DNA matches it firmly. A row's size may be missing; if present it is once, few, many or a size class.

TRBV6-2/TRBV6-3	TRBJ2-7	-	-	CASSPVPIVSGKPYEQYF	TGTGCCAGCAGTCCCGTACCTATCGTAAGCGGTAAACCTTACGAGCAGTACTTC
TRBV28	TRBJ1-1	-	-	CASSPSYTEAFF	TGTGCCAGCAGTCCCTCTTACACTGAAGCTTTCTTT
TRBV7-9	TRBJ2-5	TRBD2	-	CASSTGTSGGQETQYF	TGTGCCAGCAGCACCGGGACTAGCGGGGGCCAAGAGACCCAGTACTTC
TRBV19	TRBJ2-1	-	-	CASSIGGYNEQFF	TGTGCCAGTAGTATAGGCGGCTACAATGAGCAGTTCTTC
TRBV18	TRBJ2-7	TRBD1	-	CASSPSSQGAYEQYF	TGTGCCAGCTCACCATCATCCCAGGGGGCCTACGAGCAGTACTTC
TRBV5-3	TRBJ1-5	-	-	CARRQGSGQPQHF	TGTGCCAGAAGACAGGGAAGCGGTCAGCCCCAGCATTTT
TRBV5-1	TRBJ1-4	-	-	CASSLGQLGEKLFF	TGCGCCAGCAGCTTGGGACAGTTGGGTGAAAAACTGTTTTTT
TRBV9	TRBJ1-2	TRBD1	-	CASSVLTGAEANYGYTF	TGTGCCAGCAGCGTTCTTACAGGGGCCGAGGCTAACTATGGCTACACCTTC
TRBV9	TRBJ2-1	-	-	CASSPSDSYNEQFF	TGTGCCAGCAGCCCTTCGGACAGCTACAATGAGCAGTTCTTC
TRBV28	TRBJ2-7	-	-	CASSSYERGSYEQYF	TGTGCCAGCAGTTCGTACGAACGGGGTTCCTACGAGCAGTACTTC
TRBV19	TRBJ1-2	TRBD1	-	CASRQGDYGYTF	TGTGCCAGTCGCCAGGGGGACTATGGCTACACCTTC
TRBV9	TRBJ2-6	TRBD1	few	CASSLSTRGLRGSGANVLTF	TGTGCCAGCAGCCTTTCGACCAGGGGGCTGAGGGGCTCTGGGGCCAACGTCCTGACTTTC
TRBV9	TRBJ2-3	-	few	CASSVGADTQYF	TGTGCCAGCAGCGTAGGGGCGGATACGCAGTATTTT
TRBV5-1	TRBJ2-1	TRBD2	-	CASSSGTSFPQFF	TGCGCCAGCAGCTCCGGGACTAGCTTCCCACAGTTCTTC
TRBV5-8	TRBJ1-5	-	-	CASSWAGEWDQPQHF	TGTGCCAGCAGCTGGGCAGGGGAATGGGATCAGCCCCAGCATTTT
TRBV27	TRBJ1-6	-	-	CASSFIGSQGLTYNSPLHF	TGTGCCAGCAGTTTTATCGGGTCCCAGGGCTTAACTTATAATTCACCCCTCCACTTT
TRBV27	TRBJ2-7	-	-	CASSLGGAGPEQYF	TGTGCCAGCAGTTTAGGCGGGGCCGGGCCCGAGCAGTACTTC
TRBV3-1/TRBV3-2	TRBJ2-7	-	-	CASSQTRGASYEQYF	TGTGCCAGCAGCCAGACCAGGGGGGCCTCCTACGAGCAGTACTTC
TRBV28	TRBJ1-1	-	-	CASSYRSGRAFF	TGTGCCAGCAGTTACCGCAGTGGCAGGGCTTTCTTT
TRBV4-1	TRBJ2-7	TRBD2	-	CASSQRQAGGYEQYF	TGCGCCAGCAGCCAACGCCAGGCGGGAGGATACGAGCAGTACTTC
TRBV2	TRBJ2-7	TRBD1	few	CASSGVTTGTYEQYF	TGTGCCAGCAGTGGCGTAACGACAGGGACCTACGAGCAGTACTTC
TRBV10-3	TRBJ2-7	TRBD2	-	CAISGTGLAGSYEQYF	TGTGCCATCAGTGGAACGGGACTAGCCGGGAGCTACGAGCAGTACTTC
TRBV2	TRBJ2-7	-	-	CASSGMGGDGEQYF	TGTGCCAGCAGTGGAATGGGGGGTGACGGCGAGCAGTACTTC
TRBV28	TRBJ2-1	TRBD2	-	CASSRGPASGRVYNEQFF	TGTGCCAGCAGCCGTGGGCCGGCTAGCGGGAGGGTTTACAATGAGCAGTTCTTC
TRBV3-1/TRBV3-2	TRBJ1-2	TRBD1	-	CASSPYRGLSHYGYTF	TGTGCCAGCAGCCCCTACAGGGGGTTGTCCCACTATGGCTACACCTTC
TRBV5-1	TRBJ2-1	TRBD1	-	CASSLAGTGYNEQFF	TGCGCCAGCAGCTTGGCCGGGACAGGATACAATGAGCAGTTCTTC
TRBV29-1	TRBJ2-7	TRBD1	-	CSVDGTGGIGQYF	TGCAGCGTTGATGGGACAGGGGGTATTGGGCAGTACTTC
TRBV27	TRBJ1-2	-	few	CASRPPGSYGYTF	TGTGCCAGCAGACCACCCGGGTCCTATGGCTACACCTTC
TRBV4-1	TRBJ1-1	-	few	CASSQVRGSAFF	TGCGCCAGCAGCCAAGTGAGGGGGTCGGCTTTCTTT
TRBV28	TRBJ2-7	-	-	CASRPLTPNSYEQYF	TGTGCCAGCAGACCACTGACACCGAACTCCTACGAGCAGTACTTC
TRBV4-2	TRBJ1-4	-	-	CASSPQGRGEEKLFF	TGTGCCAGCAGCCCCCAGGGGAGGGGAGAAGAAAAACTGTTTTTT
TRBV5-1	TRBJ1-1	-	-	CASSLVGRSFFEAFF	TGCGCCAGCAGCTTGGTGGGCAGGTCCTTCTTTGAAGCTTTCTTT
TRBV28	TRBJ1-5	-	-	CASRPTGPGGPQHF	TGTGCCAGCAGACCTACAGGGCCTGGGGGGCCCCAGCATTTT
TRBV12-3/TRBV12-4	TRBJ2-7	-	-	CASSTGQSYEQYF	TGTGCCAGCAGTACCGGACAGAGCTACGAGCAGTACTTC
TRBV5-1	TRBJ1-4	-	-	CASRETGFREKLFF	TGCGCCAGCAGGGAGACAGGTTTTAGGGAAAAACTGTTTTTT
TRBV9	TRBJ1-2	-	-	CASSDGAEITGNWIYGYTF	TGTGCCAGCAGCGATGGGGCGGAAATCACAGGGAATTGGATCTATGGCTACACCTTC
TRBV28	TRBJ2-3	TRBD2	-	CASSLGLAGTTDTQYF	TGTGCCAGCAGTTTGGGCCTAGCGGGGACCACAGATACGCAGTATTTT
TRBV7-9	TRBJ2-7	TRBD1	-	CASSGSGTVTLRQYF	TGTGCCAGCAGCGGGTCGGGGACAGTGACATTACGACAGTACTTC
TRBV5-1	TRBJ2-7	-	-	CASSPRLSYEQYF	TGCGCCAGCAGCCCGAGGCTGAGTTACGAGCAGTACTTC
TRBV27	TRBJ1-5	-	-	CASSETDSNQPQHF	TGTGCCAGCAGCGAGACAGATAGCAATCAGCCCCAGCATTTT
TRBV5-1	TRBJ1-1	TRBD1	-	CASSRDRGMNTEAFF	TGCGCCAGCAGCAGGGACAGGGGGATGAACACTGAAGCTTTCTTT
TRBV5-1	TRBJ1-2	-	once	CASSLGGTYGYTF	TGCGCCAGCAGCTTGGGCGGGACTTATGGCTACACCTTC
TRBV7-9	TRBJ2-3	TRBD2	-	CASSPTGATSGRTDTQYF	TGTGCCAGCAGCCCAACGGGGGCAACTAGCGGCAGGACAGATACGCAGTATTTT
TRBV5-1	TRBJ2-7	TRBD1	-	CATSSGTGFYEQYF	TGCGCCACTTCATCCGGGACAGGGTTCTACGAGCAGTACTTC
TRBV28	TRBJ1-5	-	-	CASSLQGDNQPQHF	TGTGCCAGCAGTTTACAAGGGGACAATCAGCCCCAGCATTTT
TRBV7-9	TRBJ1-2	TRBD1	few	CASSLARGQGIYGYTF	TGTGCCAGCAGCTTAGCCCGGGGACAGGGGATCTATGGCTACACCTTC
TRBV12-2	TRBJ1-6	-	-	CASRLIPRSYNSPLHF	TGTGCAAGTCGCTTAATTCCGAGAAGCTATAATTCACCCCTCCACTTT
TRBV11-3	TRBJ1-1	-	-	CASSPQANTEAFF	TGTGCCAGCAGCCCCCAGGCGAACACTGAAGCTTTCTTT
TRBV27	TRBJ2-3	TRBD2	-	CASKLAGGRGEQYF	TGTGCCAGCAAACTAGCGGGAGGCCGGGGTGAGCAGTATTTT
TRBV7-8	TRBJ1-1	-	-	CASSLGVGGTEAFF	TGTGCCAGCAGCTTAGGAGTGGGGGGCACTGAAGCTTTCTTT
TRBV24-1	TRBJ2-5	TRBD1	-	CATSDSGQQETQYF	TGTGCCACCAGTGATTCGGGACAGCAAGAGACCCAGTACTTC
TRBV28	TRBJ1-1	TRBD1	-	CASSTPGQVNTEAFF	TGTGCCAGCAGTACCCCGGGACAGGTGAACACTGAAGCTTTCTTT
TRBV2	TRBJ1-6	-	-	CASKGQPDNSPLHF	TGTGCCAGCAAAGGACAGCCGGATAATTCACCCCTCCACTTT
TRBV18	TRBJ1-5	-	-	CASSPRRDSNQPQHF	TGTGCCAGCTCACCACGGCGGGACAGCAATCAGCCCCAGCATTTT
TRBV5-6	TRBJ1-6	TRBD1	-	CASSLVQGDNSPLHF	TGTGCCAGCAGCTTGGTACAGGGGGATAATTCACCCCTCCACTTT
TRBV28	TRBJ2-5	-	-	CASSPPGHTKRETQYF	TGTGCCAGCAGTCCTCCGGGACACACCAAAAGGGAGACCCAGTACTTC
TRBV6-5	TRBJ2-5	-	-	CASSYMEGGETQYF	TGTGCCAGCAGTTACATGGAGGGGGGGGAGACCCAGTACTTC
TRBV27	TRBJ1-3	TRBD1	-	CASRATGAGNTIYF	TGTGCCAGCAGAGCGACAGGGGCTGGAAACACCATATATTTT
TRBV5-1	TRBJ2-2	TRBD1	-	CASSLAPGTATGELFF	TGCGCCAGCAGCTTGGCCCCCGGGACAGCCACCGGGGAGCTGTTTTTT